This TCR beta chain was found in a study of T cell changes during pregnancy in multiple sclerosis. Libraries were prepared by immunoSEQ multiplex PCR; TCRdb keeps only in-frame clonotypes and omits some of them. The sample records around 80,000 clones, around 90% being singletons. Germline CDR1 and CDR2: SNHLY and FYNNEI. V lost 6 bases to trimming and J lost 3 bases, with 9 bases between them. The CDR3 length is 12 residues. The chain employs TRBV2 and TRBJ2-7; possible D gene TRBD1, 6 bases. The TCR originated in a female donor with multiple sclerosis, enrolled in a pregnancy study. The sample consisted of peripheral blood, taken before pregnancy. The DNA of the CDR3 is TGTGCCAGCAGCCCACAGGGCTACGAGCAGTACTTC. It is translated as CASSPQGYEQYF.